This TCR beta chain was sequenced in a study of cytomegalovirus exposure and HLA in healthy donors. The CDR3 loop spans 14 amino acids. The germline V gene has CDR1 SNHLY and CDR2 FYNNEI. V lost 2 bases and J lost 1, with 8 bases in between. The assay was immunoSEQ multiplex PCR, and TCRdb's table has in-frame clones only and misses some. The table lists 150,000 to 180,000 clones, around 88% of them singletons. This clone was counted once. The sequence came from a man aged 18-30 years in good health and CMV-seropositive. The sample taken for sequencing was PBMCs. The chain links TRBV2 to TRBJ2-5; D perhaps matches TRBD1 (6 bases). The CDR3 is CASSEQDSQETQYF. Here the CDR3 DNA reads TGTGCCAGCAGTGAACAGGACAGCCAAGAGACCCAGTACTTC.